This T cell receptor (beta chain) was documented in a study of cytomegalovirus exposure and HLA in healthy donors. Whole-study results and caveats: In a later analysis, V- and J-gene trimming of beta chains associated with a DCLRE1C missense variant, replicated independently. Among the CMV-associated chains, three were confirmed in vitro as specific for CMV antigens. In a later analysis, several top co-occurrence clusters appeared linked to parvovirus B19, influenza, CMV and Epstein-Barr virus.

The V gene end was trimmed by 1 base and the J gene end by 6 bases; junction bases not matched to a gene: 8. The CDR3 contains 15 residues. CDR1 is SGHTA and CDR2 is FQGNSA in the germline V gene. The donors gave bone marrow, and they were healthy. Details on this clone: Antigen unknown.

The PCR made use of 60 Vbeta and 13 Jbeta primers. Generated by immunoSEQ multiplex PCR, the TCRdb table keeps only in-frame clones and is missing some. The profile shows fewer than 250,000 clones, about four fifths of them singletons. The sequenced sample consisted of PBMCs. This chain joins TRBV7-2 and TRBJ1-2, with 7 bases lining up with TRBD1. The sequence came from a woman in her forties or fifties in good health and CMV-seropositive. The CDR3 here is CASSLETGRGNGYTF. CDR3 nucleotides: TGTGCCAGCAGCTTAGAGACAGGGAGAGGAAATGGCTACACCTTC.